The entry that follows covers one TCR beta chain sequence. Germline V gene lookup returns CDR1 SGHVS and CDR2 FNYEAQ. The CDR3 is made up of 15 amino acids. The V gene end was trimmed by 5 bases and the J gene end by 5 bases; junction bases not matched to a gene: 8. This sample was taken from a study of PD-1 blockade in classical Hodgkin lymphoma. Method: immunoSEQ multiplex PCR; TCRdb's copy keeps in-frame clones and lacks some. The table includes some 100,000 clones, roughly 89% detected once. All trial patients relapsed after autologous stem cell transplantation. The V call is TRBV7-6, the J call TRBJ2-2; TRBD1 aligns across 7 bases. This sample comprised peripheral blood mononuclear cells (PBMCs), obtained before the second cycle of nivolumab. This TCR was sampled from a human donor with classical Hodgkin lymphoma. In DNA form, the CDR3 reads TGTGCCAGCAGCCTAGAGGGGGCAGGGACCGGGGAGCTGTTTTTT. Protein: CASSLEGAGTGELFF. The full variable domain, completed using reference TRBV7-6 and TRBJ2-2, is GAGVSQSPRYKVTKRGQDVALRCDPISGHVSLYWYRQALGQGPEFLTYFNYEAQQDKSGLPNDRFSAERPEGSISTLTIQRTEQRDSAMYRCASSLEGAGTGELFFGEGSRLTVL.